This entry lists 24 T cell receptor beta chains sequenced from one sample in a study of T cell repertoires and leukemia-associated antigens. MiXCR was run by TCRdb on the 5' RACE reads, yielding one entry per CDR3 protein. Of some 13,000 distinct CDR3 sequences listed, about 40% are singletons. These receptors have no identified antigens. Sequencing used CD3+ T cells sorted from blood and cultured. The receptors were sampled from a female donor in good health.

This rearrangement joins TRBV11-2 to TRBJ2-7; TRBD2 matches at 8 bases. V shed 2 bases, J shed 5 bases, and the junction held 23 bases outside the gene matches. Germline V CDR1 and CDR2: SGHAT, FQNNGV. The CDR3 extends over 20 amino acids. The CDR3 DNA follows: TGTGCCAGCAGCTTAAGAGCGGTGAGCGGACTAGCAGGAGGCTTCCACGAGCAGTACTTC. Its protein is CASSLRAVSGLAGGFHEQYF.

The CDR3 here is CASSLTSGRAADTQYF. CDR3 coding DNA: TGTGCCAGCAGTTTGACTAGCGGGAGGGCGGCAGATACGCAGTATTTT. This chain uses TRBV28 with TRBJ2-3, with TRBD2 identical over 14 bases. This CDR3 contains 16 residues. Losses at the gene ends were 3 bases for V and 4 bases for J; bases not matched to a gene: 3. From germline, CDR1 is MDHEN and CDR2 SYDVKM.

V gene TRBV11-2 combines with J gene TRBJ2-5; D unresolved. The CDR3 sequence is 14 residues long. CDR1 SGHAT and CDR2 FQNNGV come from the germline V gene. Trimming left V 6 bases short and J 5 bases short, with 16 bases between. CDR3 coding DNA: TGTGCCAGCAGGGCGACCGGAGCTGGGGAGACCCAGTACTTC. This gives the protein CASRATGAGETQYF.

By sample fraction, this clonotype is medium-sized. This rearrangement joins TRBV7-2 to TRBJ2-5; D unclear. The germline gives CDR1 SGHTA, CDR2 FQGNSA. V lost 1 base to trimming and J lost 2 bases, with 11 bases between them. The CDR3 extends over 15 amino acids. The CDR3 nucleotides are TGTGCCAGCAGCTTAGATGGGATATATCAAGAGACCCAGTACTTC. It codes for CASSLDGIYQETQYF.

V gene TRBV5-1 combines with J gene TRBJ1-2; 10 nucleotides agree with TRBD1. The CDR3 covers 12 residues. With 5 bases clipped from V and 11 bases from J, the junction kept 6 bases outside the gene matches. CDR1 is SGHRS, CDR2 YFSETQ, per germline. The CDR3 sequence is CASRTGQGEYTF. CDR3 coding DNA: TGCGCCAGCAGAACTGGACAGGGGGAGTACACCTTC.

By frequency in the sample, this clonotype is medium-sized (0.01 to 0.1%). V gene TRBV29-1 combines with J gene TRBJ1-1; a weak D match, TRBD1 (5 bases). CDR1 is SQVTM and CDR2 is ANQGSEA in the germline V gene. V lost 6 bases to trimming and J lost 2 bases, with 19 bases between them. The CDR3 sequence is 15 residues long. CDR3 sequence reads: CSVNSGGRGNTEAFF. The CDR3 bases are TGCAGCGTGAATAGTGGGGGTCGGGGCAACACTGAAGCTTTCTTT.

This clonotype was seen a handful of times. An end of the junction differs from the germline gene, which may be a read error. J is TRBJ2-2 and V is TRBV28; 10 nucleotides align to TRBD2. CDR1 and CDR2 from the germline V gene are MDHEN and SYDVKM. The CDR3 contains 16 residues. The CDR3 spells CASSFLAGVGTGEPFF. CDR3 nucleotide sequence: TGTGCCAGCAGCTTCCTAGCGGGAGTTGGCACCGGGGAGCCGTTTTTT.

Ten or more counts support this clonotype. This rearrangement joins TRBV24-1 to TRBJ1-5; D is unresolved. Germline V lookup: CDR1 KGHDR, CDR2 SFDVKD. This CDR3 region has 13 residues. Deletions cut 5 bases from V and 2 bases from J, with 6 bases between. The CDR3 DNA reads TGTGCCACCAGTGTGCAGGGCAATCAGCCCCAGCATTTT. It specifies CATSVQGNQPQHF.

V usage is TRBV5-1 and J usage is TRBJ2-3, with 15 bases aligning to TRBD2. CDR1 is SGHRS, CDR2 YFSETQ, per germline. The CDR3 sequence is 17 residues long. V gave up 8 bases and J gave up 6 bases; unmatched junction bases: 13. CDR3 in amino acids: CASRTRTSGRVSDTQYF. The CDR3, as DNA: TGCGCCAGTAGAACCAGGACTAGCGGGAGGGTATCCGATACGCAGTATTTT.

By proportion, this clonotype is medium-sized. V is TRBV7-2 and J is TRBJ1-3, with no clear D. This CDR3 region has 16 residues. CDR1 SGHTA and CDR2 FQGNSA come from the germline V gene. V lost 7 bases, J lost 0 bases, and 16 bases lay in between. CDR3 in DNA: TGTGCCAGCAACCCCGGACGGTTTCTCTCTGGAAACACCATATATTTT. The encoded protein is CASNPGRFLSGNTIYF. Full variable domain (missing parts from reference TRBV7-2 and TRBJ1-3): GAGVSQSPSNKVTEKGKDVELRCDPISGHTALYWYRQSLGQGLEFLIYFQGNSAPDKSGLPSDRFSAERTGGSVSTLTIQRTQQEDSAVYLCASNPGRFLSGNTIYFGEGSWLTVV.

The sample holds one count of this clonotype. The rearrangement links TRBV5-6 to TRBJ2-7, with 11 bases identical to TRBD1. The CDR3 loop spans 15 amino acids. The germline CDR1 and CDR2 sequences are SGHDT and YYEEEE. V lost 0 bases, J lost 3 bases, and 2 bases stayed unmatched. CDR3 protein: CASSLGGTGGYEQYF. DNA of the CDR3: TGTGCCAGCAGCTTGGGTGGGACAGGGGGCTACGAGCAGTACTTC.

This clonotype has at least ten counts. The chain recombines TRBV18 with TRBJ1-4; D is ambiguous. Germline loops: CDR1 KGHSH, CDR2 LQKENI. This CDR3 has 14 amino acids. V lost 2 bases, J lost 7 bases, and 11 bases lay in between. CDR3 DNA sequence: TGTGCCAGCTCACCAGCTGAGGGCCGTGAAAAACTGTTTTTT. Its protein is CASSPAEGREKLFF. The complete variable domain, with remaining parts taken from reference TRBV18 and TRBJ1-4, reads NAGVMQNPRHLVRRRGQEARLRCSPMKGHSHVYWYRQLPEEGLKFMVYLQKENIIDESGMPKERFSAEFPKEGPSILRIQQVVRGDSAAYFCASSPAEGREKLFFGSGTQLSVL.

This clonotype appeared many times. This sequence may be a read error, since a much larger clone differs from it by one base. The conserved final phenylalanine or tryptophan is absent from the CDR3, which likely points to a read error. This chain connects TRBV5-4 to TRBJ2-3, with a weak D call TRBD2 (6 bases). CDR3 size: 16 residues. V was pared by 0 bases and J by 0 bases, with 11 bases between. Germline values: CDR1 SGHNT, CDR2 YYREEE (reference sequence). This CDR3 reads CASSLEGGISTDTQYL. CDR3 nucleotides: TGTGCCAGCAGCTTGGAGGGCGGGATTAGCACAGATACGCAGTATCTT.

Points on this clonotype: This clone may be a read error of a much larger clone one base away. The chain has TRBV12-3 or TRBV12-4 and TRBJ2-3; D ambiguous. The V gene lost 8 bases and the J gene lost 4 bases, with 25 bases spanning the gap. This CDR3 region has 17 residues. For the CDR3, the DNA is TGTGCCAGCGGCCTGATCGTGTCGCAGAAACATCCAGATACGCAGTATTTT. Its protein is CASGLIVSQKHPDTQYF.

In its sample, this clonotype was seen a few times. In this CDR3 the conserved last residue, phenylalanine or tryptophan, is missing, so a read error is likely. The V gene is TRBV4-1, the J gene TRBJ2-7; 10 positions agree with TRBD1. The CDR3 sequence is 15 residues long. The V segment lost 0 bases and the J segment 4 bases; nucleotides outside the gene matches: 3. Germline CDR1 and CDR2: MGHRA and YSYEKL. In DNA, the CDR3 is TGCGCCAGCAGCCAAGACCGACAGGGGGCTTACGAGCAGTACCTC. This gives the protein CASSQDRQGAYEQYL.

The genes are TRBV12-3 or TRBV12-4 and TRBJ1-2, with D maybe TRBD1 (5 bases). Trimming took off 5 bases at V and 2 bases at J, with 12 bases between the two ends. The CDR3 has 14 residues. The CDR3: CASSQGLENYGYTF. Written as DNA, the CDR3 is TGTGCCAGCAGTCAGGGACTGGAGAACTATGGCTACACCTTC.

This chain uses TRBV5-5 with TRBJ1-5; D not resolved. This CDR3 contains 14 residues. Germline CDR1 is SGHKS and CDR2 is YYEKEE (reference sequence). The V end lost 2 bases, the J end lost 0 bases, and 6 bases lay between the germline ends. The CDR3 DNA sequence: TGTGCCAGCAGCTTCGGTTATAGCAATCAGCCCCAGCATTTT. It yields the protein CASSFGYSNQPQHF.

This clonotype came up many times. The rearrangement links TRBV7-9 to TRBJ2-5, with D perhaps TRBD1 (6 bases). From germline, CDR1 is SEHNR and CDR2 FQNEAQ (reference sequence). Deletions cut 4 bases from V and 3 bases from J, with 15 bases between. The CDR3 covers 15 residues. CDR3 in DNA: TGTGCCAGCAGCTCCGACAGGTTGGGAAAAGAGACCCAGTACTTC. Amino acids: CASSSDRLGKETQYF.

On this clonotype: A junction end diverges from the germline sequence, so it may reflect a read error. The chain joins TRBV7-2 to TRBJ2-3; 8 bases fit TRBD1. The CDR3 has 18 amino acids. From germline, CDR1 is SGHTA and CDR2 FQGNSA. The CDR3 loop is CASSLGLFGAIGTGTQYF. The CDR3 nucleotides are TGTGCCAGCAGCTTGGGCCTCTTCGGTGCGATCGGGACAGGTACGCAGTATTTT.

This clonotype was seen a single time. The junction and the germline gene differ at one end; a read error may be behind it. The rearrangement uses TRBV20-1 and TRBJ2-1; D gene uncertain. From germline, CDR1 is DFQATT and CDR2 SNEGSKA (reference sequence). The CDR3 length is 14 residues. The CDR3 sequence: CGARAANSYNEQFF. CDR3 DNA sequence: TGCGGTGCTAGAGCTGCAAATTCTTACAATGAGCAGTTCTTC.

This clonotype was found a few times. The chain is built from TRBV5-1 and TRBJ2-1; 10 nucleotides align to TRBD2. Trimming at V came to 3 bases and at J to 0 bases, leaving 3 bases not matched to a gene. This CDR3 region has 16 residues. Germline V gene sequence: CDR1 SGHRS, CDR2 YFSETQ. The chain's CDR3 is CASSWGLAISYNEQFF. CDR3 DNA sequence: TGCGCCAGCAGCTGGGGACTAGCGATCTCCTACAATGAGCAGTTCTTC.

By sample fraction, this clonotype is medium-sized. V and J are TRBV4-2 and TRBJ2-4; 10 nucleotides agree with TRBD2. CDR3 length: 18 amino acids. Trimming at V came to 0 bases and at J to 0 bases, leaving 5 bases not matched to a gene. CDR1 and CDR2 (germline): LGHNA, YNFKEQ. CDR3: CASSQEGTSAIAKNIQYF. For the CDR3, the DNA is TGTGCCAGCAGCCAAGAGGGGACTAGCGCGATAGCCAAAAACATTCAGTACTTC.

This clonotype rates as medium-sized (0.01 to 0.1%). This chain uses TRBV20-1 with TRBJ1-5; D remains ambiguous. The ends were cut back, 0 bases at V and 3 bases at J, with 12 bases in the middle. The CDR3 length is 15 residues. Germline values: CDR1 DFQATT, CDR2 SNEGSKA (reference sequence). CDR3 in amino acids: CSARDLFGFNQPQHF. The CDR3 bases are TGCAGTGCTAGAGACCTGTTTGGTTTCAATCAGCCCCAGCATTTT.

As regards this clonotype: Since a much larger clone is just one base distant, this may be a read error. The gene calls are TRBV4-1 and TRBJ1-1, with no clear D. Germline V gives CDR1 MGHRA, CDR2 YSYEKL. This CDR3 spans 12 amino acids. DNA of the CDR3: TGCGCCAGCAGCTCTCTGAGGGATGAAGCTTACTTT. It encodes CASSSLRDEAYF.